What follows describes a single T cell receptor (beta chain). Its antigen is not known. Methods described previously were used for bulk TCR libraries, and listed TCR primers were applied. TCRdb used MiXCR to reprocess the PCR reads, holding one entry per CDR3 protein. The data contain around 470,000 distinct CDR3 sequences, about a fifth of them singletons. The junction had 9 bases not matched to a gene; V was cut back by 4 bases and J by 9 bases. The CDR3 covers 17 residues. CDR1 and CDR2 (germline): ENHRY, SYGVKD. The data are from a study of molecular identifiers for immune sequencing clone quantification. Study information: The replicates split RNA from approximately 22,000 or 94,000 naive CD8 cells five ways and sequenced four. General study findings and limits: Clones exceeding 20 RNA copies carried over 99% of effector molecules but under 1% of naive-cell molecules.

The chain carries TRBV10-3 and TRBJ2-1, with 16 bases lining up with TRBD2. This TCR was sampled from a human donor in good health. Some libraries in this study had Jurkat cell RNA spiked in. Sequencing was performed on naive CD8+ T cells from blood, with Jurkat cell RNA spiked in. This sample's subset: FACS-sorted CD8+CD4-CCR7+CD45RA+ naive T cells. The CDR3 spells CAISASGTSGGAREQFF. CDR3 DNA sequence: TGTGCCATCAGTGCCTCCGGGACTAGCGGGGGGGCCCGTGAGCAGTTCTTC.